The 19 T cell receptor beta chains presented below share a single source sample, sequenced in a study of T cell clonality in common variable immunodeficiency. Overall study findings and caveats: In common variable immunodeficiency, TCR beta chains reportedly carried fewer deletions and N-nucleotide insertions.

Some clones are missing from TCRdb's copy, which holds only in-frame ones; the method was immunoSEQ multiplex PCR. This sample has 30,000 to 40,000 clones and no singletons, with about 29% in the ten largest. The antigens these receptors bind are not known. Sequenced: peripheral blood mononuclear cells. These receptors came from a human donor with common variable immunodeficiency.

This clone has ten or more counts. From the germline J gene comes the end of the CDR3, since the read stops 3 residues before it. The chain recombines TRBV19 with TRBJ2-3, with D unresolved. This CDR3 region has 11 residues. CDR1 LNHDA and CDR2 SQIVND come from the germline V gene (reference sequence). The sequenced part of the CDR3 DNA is TGTGCCAGTAGTACCCAAATTGCG. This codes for CASSTQIA. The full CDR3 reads CASSTQIAQYF.

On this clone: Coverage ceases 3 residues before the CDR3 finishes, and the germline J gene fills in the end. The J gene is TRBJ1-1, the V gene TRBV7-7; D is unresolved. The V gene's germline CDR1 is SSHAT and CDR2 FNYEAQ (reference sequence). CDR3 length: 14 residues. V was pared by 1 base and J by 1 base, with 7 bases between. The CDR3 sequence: CASSLVSGNTEAFF. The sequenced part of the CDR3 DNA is TGTGCCAGCAGCTTAGTTAGCGGGAACACTGAA.

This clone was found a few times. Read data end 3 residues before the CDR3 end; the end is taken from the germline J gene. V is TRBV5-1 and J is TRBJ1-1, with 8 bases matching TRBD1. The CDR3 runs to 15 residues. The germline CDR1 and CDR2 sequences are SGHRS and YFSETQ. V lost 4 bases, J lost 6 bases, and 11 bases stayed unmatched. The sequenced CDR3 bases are TGCGCCAGCAGCCTCAGGACCGACAGGGGCGCTGAA. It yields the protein CASSLRTDRGAE. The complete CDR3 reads CASSLRTDRGAEAFF. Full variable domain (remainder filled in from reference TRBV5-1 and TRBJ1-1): KAGVTQTPRYLIKTRGQQVTLSCSPISGHRSVSWYQQTPGQGLQFLFEYFSETQRNKGNFPGRFSGRQFSNSRSEMNVSTLELGDSALYLCASSLRTDRGAEAFFGQGTRLTVV.

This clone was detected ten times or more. The CDR3 is CASSTRLAGGSYEQYF. The CDR3 bases that were read are TGTGCCAGCAGCACGAGACTAGCGGGAGGGTCCTACGAG. The chain links TRBV7-8 to TRBJ2-7; 14 bases align to TRBD2. From the germline J gene comes the end of the CDR3, since the read stops 3 residues before it. CDR1 is SGHVS, CDR2 FQNEAQ, per germline. CDR3 length: 16 residues. V gave up 5 bases and J gave up 1 base; unmatched junction bases: 4. Filled out from reference TRBV7-8 and TRBJ2-7, the complete variable domain reads GAGVSQSPRYKVAKRGQDVALRCDPISGHVSLFWYQQALGQGPEFLTYFQNEAQLDKSGLPSDRFFAERPEGSVSTLKIQRTQQEDSAVYLCASSTRLAGGSYEQYFGPGTRLTVT.

The CDR3 loop is CASRAGGVGGELFF. CDR3 bases read: TGTGCCAGCAGAGCAGGGGGCGTCGGCGGGGAG. V usage is TRBV6-2 or TRBV6-3 and J usage is TRBJ2-2, with 8 bases that match TRBD1. The read terminates 3 residues ahead of where the CDR3 ends, so the germline J gene completes it. Germline values: CDR1 MNHEY, CDR2 SVGEGT. V shed 6 bases and J 7 bases; nucleotides not matched to a gene: 7. This CDR3 has 14 amino acids.

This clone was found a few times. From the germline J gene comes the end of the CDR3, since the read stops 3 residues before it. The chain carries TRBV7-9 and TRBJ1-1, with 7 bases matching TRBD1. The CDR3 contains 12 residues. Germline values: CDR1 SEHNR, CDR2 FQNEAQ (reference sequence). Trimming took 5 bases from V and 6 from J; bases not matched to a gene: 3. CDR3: CASSDRVAEAFF. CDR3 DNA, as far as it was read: TGTGCCAGCAGCGACAGGGTGGCTGAA.

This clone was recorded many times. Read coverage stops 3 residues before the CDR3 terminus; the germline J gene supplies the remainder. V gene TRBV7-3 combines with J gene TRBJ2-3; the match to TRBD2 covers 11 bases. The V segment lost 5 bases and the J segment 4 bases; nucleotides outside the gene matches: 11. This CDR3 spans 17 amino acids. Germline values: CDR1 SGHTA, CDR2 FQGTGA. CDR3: CASSVASGRPNSDTQYF. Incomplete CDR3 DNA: TGTGCCAGCAGCGTTGCTAGCGGGAGGCCCAATTCAGATACG. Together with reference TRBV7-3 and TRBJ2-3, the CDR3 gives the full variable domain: GAGVSQTPSNKVTEKGKYVELRCDPISGHTALYWYRQSLGQGPEFLIYFQGTGAADDSGLPNDRFFAVRPEGSVSTLKIQRTERGDSAVYLCASSVASGRPNSDTQYFGPGTRLTVL.

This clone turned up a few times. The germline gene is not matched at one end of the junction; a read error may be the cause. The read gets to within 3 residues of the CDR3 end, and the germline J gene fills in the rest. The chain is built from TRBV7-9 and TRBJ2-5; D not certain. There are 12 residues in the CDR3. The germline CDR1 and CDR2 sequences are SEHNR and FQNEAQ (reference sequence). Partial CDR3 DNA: TGTTCCAGCAGCTTCAGCAGGGAGACC. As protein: CSSSFSRET. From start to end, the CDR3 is CSSSFSRETQYF.

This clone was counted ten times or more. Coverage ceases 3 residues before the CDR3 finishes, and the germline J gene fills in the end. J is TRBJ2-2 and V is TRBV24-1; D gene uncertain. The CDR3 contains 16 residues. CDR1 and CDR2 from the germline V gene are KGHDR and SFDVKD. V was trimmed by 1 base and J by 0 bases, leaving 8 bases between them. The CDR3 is CATSDLANPNTGELFF. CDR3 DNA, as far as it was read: TGTGCCACCAGTGATTTAGCCAACCCGAACACCGGGGAG.

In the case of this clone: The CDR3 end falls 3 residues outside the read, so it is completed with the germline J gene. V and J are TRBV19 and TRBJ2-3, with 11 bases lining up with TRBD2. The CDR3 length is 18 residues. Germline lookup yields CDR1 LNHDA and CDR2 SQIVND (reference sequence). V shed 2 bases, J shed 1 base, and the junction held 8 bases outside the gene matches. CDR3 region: CASSIRRLAGGGTDTQYF. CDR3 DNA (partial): TGTGCCAGTAGTATAAGGCGGCTAGCGGGAGGAGGCACAGATACG.

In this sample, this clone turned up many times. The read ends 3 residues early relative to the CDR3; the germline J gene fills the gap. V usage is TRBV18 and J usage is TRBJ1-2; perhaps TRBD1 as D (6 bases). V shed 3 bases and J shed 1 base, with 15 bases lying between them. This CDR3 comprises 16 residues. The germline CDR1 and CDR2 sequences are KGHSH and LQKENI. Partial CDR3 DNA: TGTGCCAGCTCACCCCGGCCAGGGGTATTTAACTATGGC. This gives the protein CASSPRPGVFNYG. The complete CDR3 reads CASSPRPGVFNYGYTF.

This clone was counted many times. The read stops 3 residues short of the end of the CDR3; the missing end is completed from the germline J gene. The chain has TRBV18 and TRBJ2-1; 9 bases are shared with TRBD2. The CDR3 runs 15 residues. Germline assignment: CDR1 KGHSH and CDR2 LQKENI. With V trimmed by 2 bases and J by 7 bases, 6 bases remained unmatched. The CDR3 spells CASSPSAGGGNEQFF. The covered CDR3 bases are TGTGCCAGCTCACCATCGGCGGGAGGGGGAAATGAG. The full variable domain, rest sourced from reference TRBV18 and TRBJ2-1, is NAGVMQNPRHLVRRRGQEARLRCSPMKGHSHVYWYRQLPEEGLKFMVYLQKENIIDESGMPKERFSAEFPKEGPSILRIQQVVRGDSAAYFCASSPSAGGGNEQFFGPGTRLTVL.

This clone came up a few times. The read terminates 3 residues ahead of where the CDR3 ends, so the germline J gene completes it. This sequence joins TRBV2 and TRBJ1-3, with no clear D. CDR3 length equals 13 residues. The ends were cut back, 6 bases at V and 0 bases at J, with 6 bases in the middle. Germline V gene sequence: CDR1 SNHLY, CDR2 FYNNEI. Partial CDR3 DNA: TGTGCCAGCAGGGCAGACTCTGGAAACACC. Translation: CASRADSGNT. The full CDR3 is CASRADSGNTIYF.

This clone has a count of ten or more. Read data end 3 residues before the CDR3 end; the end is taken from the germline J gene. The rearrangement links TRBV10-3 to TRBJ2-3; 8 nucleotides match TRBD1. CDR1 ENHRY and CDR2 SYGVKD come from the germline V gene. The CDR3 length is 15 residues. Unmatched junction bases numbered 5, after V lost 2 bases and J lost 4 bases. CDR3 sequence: CAISEMGQDPDTQYF. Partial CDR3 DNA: TGTGCCATCAGTGAGATGGGACAGGATCCAGATACG.

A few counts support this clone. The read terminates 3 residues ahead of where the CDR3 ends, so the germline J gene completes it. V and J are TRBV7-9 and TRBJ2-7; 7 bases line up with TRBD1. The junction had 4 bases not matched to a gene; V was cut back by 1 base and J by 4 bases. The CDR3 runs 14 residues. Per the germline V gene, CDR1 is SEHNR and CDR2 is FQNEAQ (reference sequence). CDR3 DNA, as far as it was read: TGTGCCAGCAGCTTAGTTGGCAGGGGGTACGAG. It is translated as CASSLVGRGYE. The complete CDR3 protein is CASSLVGRGYEQYF.

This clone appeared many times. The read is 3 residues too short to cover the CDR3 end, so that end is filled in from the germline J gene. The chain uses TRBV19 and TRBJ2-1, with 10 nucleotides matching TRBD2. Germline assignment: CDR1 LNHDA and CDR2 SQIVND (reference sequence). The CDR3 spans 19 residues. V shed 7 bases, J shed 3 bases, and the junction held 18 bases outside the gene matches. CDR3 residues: CASTKTVRIAGGFYNEQFF. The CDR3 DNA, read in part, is TGTGCCAGTACTAAAACCGTTCGAATAGCGGGGGGCTTCTACAATGAG.

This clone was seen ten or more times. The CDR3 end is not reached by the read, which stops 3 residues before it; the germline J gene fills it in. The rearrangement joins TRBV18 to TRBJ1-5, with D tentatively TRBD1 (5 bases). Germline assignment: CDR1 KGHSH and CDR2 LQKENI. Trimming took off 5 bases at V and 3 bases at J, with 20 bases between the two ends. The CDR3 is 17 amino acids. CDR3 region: CASSARQGATFNQPQHF. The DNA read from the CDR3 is TGTGCCAGCTCAGCACGCCAGGGTGCCACTTTCAATCAGCCC.

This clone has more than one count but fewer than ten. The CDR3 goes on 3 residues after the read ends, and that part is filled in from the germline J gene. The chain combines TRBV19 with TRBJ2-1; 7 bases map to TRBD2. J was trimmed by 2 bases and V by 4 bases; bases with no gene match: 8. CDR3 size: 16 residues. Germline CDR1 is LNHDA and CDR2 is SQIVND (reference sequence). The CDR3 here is CASSNTAGAAYNEQFF. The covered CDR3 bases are TGTGCCAGTAGTAATACCGCGGGAGCAGCCTACAATGAG.

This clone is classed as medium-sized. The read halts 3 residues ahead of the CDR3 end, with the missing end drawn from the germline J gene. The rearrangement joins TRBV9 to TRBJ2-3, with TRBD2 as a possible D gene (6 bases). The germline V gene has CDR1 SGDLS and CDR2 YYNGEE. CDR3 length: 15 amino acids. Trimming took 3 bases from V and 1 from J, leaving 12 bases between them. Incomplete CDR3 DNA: TGTGCCAGCAGCGCGGGACTCCTCGGCACAGATACG. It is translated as CASSAGLLGTDT. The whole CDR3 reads CASSAGLLGTDTQYF.